This T cell receptor (beta chain) was identified during a study of blood T cell repertoires in COVID-19. TCRdb's copy holds only in-frame clones and misses some; the assay was immunoSEQ multiplex PCR. The sample contains 250,000 to 350,000 clones, roughly 90% of which appear only once. The cohort comprised adults aged about 18 to 100 years residing in about two dozen US areas. Self-reported history from a screening survey and questionnaire set each donor's cohort. The germline CDR1 and CDR2 sequences are KGHSH and LQKENI. The CDR3 spans 14 residues. V lost 6 bases to trimming and J lost 5 bases; unmatched junction nucleotides: 8.

The origin of this receptor is a woman under 30 with acute COVID-19. The sequencing sample was made of PBMCs or T cells enriched from blood (not recorded which). This sequence joins TRBV18 and TRBJ2-7; TRBD1 aligns across 9 bases. In DNA form, the CDR3 reads TGTGCCAGCTCTCCCGGGACAGGGTACGACGAGCAGTACTTC. This gives the protein CASSPGTGYDEQYF. Complete variable domain (other parts from reference TRBV18 and TRBJ2-7): NAGVMQNPRHLVRRRGQEARLRCSPMKGHSHVYWYRQLPEEGLKFMVYLQKENIIDESGMPKERFSAEFPKEGPSILRIQQVVRGDSAAYFCASSPGTGYDEQYFGPGTRLTVT.